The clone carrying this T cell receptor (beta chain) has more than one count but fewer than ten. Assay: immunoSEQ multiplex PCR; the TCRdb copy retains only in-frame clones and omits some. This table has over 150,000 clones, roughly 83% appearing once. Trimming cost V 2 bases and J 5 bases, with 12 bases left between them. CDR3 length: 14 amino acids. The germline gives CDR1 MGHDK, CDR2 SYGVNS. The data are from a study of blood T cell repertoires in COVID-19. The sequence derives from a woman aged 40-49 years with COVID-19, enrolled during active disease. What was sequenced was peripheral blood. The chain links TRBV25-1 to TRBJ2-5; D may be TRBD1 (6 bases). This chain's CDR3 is CASSEGRDIETQYF. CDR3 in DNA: TGTGCCAGCAGTGAAGGCAGGGACATCGAGACCCAGTACTTC.